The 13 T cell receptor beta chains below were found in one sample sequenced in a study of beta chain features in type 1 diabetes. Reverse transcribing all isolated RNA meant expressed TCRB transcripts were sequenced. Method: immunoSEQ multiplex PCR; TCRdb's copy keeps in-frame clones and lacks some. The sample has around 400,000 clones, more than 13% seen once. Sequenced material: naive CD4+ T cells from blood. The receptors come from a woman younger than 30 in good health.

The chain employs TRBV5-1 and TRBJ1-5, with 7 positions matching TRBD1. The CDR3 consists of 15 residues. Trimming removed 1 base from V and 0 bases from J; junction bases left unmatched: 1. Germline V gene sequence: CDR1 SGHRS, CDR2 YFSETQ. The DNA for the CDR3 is TGCGCCAGCAGCTTGCAGGGGGTTAGCAATCAGCCCCAGCATTTT. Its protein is CASSLQGVSNQPQHF.

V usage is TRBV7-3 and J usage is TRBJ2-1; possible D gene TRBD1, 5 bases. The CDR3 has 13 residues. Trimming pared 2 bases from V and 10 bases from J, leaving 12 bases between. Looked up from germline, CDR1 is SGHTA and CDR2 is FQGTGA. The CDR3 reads CASSLARAEEQFF. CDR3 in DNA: TGTGCCAGCAGCTTAGCCAGGGCAGAGGAGCAGTTCTTC.

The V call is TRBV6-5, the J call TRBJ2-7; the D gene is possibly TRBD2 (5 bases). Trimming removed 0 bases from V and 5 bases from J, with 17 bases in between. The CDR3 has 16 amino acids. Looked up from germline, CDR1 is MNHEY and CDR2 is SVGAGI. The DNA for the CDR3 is TGTGCCAGCAGTTACTCGGGAGCACGGCAAGTCCACGAGCAGTACTTC. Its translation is CASSYSGARQVHEQYF.

The CDR3 sequence is CASSLGPGTGGSQPQHF. CDR3 nucleotides: TGTGCCAGCAGCTTAGGACCCGGGACAGGGGGCAGTCAGCCCCAGCATTTT. This chain uses TRBV7-9 with TRBJ1-5; 12 bases are shared with TRBD1. Germline-derived CDR1 and CDR2 are SEHNR and FQNEAQ (reference sequence). There are 17 residues in the CDR3. With V trimmed by 1 base and J by 6 bases, 7 bases remained unmatched. Full variable domain (remainder filled in from reference TRBV7-9 and TRBJ1-5): DTGVSQNPRHKITKRGQNVTFRCDPISEHNRLYWYRQTLGQGPEFLTYFQNEAQLEKSRLLSDRFSAERPKGSFSTLEIQRTEQGDSAMYLCASSLGPGTGGSQPQHFGDGTRLSIL.

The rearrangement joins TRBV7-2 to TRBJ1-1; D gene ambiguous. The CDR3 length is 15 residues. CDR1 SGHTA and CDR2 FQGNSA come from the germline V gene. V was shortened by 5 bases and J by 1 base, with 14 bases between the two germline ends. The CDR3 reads CASSPGGRENTEAFF. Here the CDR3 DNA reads TGTGCCAGCAGCCCAGGAGGTCGAGAGAACACTGAAGCTTTCTTT.

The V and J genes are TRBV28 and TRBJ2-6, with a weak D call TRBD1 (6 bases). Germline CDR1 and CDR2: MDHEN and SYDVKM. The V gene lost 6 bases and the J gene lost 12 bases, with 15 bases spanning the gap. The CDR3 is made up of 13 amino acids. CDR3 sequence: CASSMGHPSVLTF. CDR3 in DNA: TGTGCCAGCAGCATGGGACACCCCAGCGTCCTGACTTTC.

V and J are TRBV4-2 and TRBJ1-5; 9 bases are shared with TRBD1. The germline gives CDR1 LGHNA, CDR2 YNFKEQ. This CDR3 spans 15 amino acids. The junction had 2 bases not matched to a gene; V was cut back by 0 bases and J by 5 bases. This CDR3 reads CASSQDTGGDQPQHF. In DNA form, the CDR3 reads TGTGCCAGCAGCCAAGACACAGGGGGCGATCAGCCCCAGCATTTT.

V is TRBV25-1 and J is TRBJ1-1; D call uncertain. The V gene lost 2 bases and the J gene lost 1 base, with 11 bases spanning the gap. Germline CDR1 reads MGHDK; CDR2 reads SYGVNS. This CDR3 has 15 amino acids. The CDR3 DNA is TGTGCCAGCAGTGAAGGTGGAGGTCCGAACACTGAAGCTTTCTTT. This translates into CASSEGGGPNTEAFF.

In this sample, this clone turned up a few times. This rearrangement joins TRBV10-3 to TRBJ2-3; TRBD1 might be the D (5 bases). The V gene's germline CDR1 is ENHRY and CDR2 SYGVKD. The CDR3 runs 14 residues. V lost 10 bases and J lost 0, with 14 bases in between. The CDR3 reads CASKQVTSTDTQYF. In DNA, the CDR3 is TGTGCCAGCAAACAGGTGACTAGCACAGATACGCAGTATTTT.

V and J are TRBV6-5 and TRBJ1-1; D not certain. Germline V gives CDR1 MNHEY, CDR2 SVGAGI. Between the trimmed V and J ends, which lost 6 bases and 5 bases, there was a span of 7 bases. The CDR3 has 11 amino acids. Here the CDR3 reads CASRRRTEAFF. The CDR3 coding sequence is TGTGCCAGCAGAAGGAGAACTGAAGCTTTCTTT.

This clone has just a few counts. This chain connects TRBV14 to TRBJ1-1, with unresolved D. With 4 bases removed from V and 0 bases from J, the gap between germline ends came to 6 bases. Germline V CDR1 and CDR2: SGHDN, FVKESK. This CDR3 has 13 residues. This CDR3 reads CASSREMNTEAFF. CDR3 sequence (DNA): TGTGCCAGCAGCCGCGAAATGAACACTGAAGCTTTCTTT.

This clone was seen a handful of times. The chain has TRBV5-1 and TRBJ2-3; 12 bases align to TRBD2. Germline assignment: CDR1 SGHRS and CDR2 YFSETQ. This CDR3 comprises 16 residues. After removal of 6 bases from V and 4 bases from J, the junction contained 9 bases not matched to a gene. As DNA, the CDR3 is TGCGCCAGCACCCTGACTAGCGGGAGCCCTGCAGATACGCAGTATTTT. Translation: CASTLTSGSPADTQYF.

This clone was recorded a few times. For the CDR3, the DNA is TGTGCCTGGAGTGTACGCCTAGCGGGTGAGACCCAGTACTTC. Translating it yields CAWSVRLAGETQYF. V usage is TRBV30 and J usage is TRBJ2-5; 8 nucleotides align to TRBD2. Germline V lookup: CDR1 GTSNPN, CDR2 SVGIG (reference sequence). After removal of 0 bases from V and 5 bases from J, the junction contained 5 bases not matched to a gene. The CDR3 consists of 14 residues.